This note documents a single T cell receptor beta chain sequence. This sample is part of a study of spatial heterogeneity in lung cancer. Study overall: Donors were 72 untreated early-stage non-small cell lung cancer patients.

Time point described: blood at routine non-recurrence follow-up after resection. Every TCR cDNA molecule carried a tag that served as a unique molecular identifier. MiXCR, run by TCRdb on the 5' RACE reads, gives a single entry per CDR3 protein. The sample comprises about 33,000 distinct CDR3 sequences, more than 9% of which are singletons, and 28% rests with the top ten. The CDR3 covers 17 residues. Germline CDR1 and CDR2: SGHAT and FQNNGV. V lost 0 bases to trimming and J lost 9 bases, with 20 bases between them. Specimen: PBMCs, collected at follow-up. The sequence derives from a female donor with early-stage non-small cell lung cancer. The gene calls are TRBV11-2 and TRBJ2-2; D call uncertain. The CDR3: CASSLDPSINLHRELFF. For the CDR3, the DNA is TGTGCCAGCAGCTTAGATCCATCAATCAACCTACACCGGGAGCTGTTTTTT.